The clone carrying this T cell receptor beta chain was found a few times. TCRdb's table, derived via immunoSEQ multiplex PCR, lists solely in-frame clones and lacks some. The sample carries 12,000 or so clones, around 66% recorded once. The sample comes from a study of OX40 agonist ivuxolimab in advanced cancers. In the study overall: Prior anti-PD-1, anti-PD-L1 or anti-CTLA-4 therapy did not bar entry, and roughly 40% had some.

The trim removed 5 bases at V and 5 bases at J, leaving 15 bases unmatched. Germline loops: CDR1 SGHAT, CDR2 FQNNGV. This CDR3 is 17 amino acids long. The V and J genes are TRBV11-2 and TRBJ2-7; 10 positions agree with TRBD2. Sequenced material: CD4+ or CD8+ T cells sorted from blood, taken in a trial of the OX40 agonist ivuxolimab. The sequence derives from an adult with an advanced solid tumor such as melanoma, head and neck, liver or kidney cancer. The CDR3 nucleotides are TGTGCCAGCAGCCTACGGGGAAGCGGGAGGGCCGATGACGAGCAGTACTTC. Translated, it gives CASSLRGSGRADDEQYF.